This T cell receptor beta chain was obtained from a study of cytomegalovirus exposure and HLA in healthy donors. With respect to this clone: Its antigen remains unknown.

Study-wide results and caveats: A later analysis by the authors found several of the most significant clusters apparently linked to common viral pathogens. Per a later analysis, HLA-associated TCR beta chains showed more clonal expansion than other, equally common TCR beta chains.

Primers for the PCR totalled 60 Vbeta and 13 Jbeta. The method was immunoSEQ multiplex PCR; TCRdb's version includes in-frame clones alone and lacks a portion of them. The sample lists over 80,000 clones; roughly 79% were seen once. Trimming pared 0 bases from V and 2 bases from J, leaving 10 bases between. Germline CDR1 and CDR2: MNHEY and SVGAGI. This CDR3 has 16 amino acids. The sequenced sample consisted of PBMCs. The chain couples TRBV6-5 to TRBJ2-2; tentatively, D is TRBD1 (6 bases). This sequence originates from a woman in her 70s in good health and CMV-seropositive. As DNA, the CDR3 is TGTGCCAGCAGTTACTCCGGCAGGGGTAACACCGGGGAGCTGTTTTTT. Amino acid sequence: CASSYSGRGNTGELFF.